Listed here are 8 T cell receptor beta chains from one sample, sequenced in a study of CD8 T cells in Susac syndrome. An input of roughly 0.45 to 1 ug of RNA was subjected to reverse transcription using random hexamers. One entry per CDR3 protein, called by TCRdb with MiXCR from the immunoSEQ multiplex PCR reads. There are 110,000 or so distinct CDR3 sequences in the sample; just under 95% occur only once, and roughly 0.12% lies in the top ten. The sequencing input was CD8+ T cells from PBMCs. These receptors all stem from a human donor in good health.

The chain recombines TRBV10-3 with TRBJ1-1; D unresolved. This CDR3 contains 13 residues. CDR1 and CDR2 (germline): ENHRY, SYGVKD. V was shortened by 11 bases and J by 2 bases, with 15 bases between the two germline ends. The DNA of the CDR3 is TGTGCCTTCGCAGCCCCACCTAACACTGAAGCTTTCTTT. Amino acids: CAFAAPPNTEAFF.

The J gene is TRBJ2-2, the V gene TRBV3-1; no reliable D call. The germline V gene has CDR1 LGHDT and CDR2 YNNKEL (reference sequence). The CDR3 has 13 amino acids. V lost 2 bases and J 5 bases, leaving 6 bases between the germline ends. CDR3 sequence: CASSQTRTGELFF. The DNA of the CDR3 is TGTGCCAGCAGCCAAACACGGACCGGGGAGCTGTTTTTT.

CDR3 DNA: TGTGCCAGCAGCCCCTACAACCGGGATCTGCAGTTCTTC. It is translated as CASSPYNRDLQFF. The chain combines TRBV13 with TRBJ2-1; tentative D call: TRBD2 (5 bases). This CDR3 is 13 amino acids long. V was pared by 5 bases and J by 12 bases, with 17 bases between. Germline lookup yields CDR1 PRHDT and CDR2 FYEKMQ (reference sequence).

CDR3 sequence: CASSQAQGDGYTF. CDR3 in DNA: TGCGCCAGCAGCCAAGCGCAGGGCGATGGCTACACCTTC. V is TRBV4-3 and J is TRBJ1-2, with D possibly TRBD1 on 5 matching bases. The CDR3 extends over 13 amino acids. Trimming removed 1 base at V and 6 bases at J, with 9 bases between. The germline CDR1 and CDR2 sequences are LGHNA and YSLEER.

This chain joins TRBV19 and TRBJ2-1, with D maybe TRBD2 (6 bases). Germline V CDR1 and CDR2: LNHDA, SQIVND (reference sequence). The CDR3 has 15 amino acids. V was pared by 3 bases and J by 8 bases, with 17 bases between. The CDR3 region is CASSMPRLAIDEQFF. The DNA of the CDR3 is TGTGCCAGTAGTATGCCGCGCCTAGCGATCGATGAGCAGTTCTTC.

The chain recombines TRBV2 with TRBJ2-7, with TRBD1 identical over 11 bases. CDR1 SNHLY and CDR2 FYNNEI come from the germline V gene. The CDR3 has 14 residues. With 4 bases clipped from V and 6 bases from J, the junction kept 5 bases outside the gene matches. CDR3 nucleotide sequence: TGTGCCAGCAGTGCCGGACAGGGGGCGGGCGAGCAGTACTTC. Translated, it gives CASSAGQGAGEQYF.

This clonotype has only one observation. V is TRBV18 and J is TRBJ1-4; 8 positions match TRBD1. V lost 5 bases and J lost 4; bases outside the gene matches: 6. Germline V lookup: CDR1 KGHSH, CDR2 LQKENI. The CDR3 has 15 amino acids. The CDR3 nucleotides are TGTGCCAGCTCATCAGGGACAGGAAATAATGAAAAACTGTTTTTT. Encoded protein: CASSSGTGNNEKLFF.

CDR3 in amino acids: CASSRTDNEQFF. DNA of the CDR3: TGTGCCAGCAGTCGGACGGACAATGAGCAGTTCTTC. The chain uses TRBV3-1 and TRBJ2-1; D uncertain. Looked up from germline, CDR1 is LGHDT and CDR2 is YNNKEL (reference sequence). CDR3 length: 12 amino acids. The V and J ends lost 6 bases and 5 bases respectively, with 8 bases between them.